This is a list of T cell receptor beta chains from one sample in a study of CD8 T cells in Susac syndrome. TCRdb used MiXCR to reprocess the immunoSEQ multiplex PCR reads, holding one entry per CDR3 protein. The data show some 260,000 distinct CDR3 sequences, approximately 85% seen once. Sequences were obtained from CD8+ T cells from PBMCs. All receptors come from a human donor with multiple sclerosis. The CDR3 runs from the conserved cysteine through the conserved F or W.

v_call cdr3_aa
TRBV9 CASSGPEDNSYGYTF
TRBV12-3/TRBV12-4 CASRQTSGSGDEQFF
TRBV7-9 CASSLIQGTGQETQYF
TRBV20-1 CSASNGDERGQPQHF
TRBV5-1 CASSSNYEQYF
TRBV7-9 CASSARVSEFHEQYF
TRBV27 CASSTYVDNYGYTF
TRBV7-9 CASRGNDRLYTDTQYF
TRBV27 CASGPTSGLLDTQYF
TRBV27 CASTQGLGGANVLTF
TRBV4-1 CASSQDDNEQFF
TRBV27 CASSDRDRARSSYNEQFF
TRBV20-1 CSARGSRSSYEQYF
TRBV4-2 CASGSGGPNNEQFF
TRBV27 CASTLAGASDTQYF
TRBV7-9 CASSHPNHWGETQYF
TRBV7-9 CASSLVGPQETQYF
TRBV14 CASSQGTRRDREKLFF
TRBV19 CASSPTHPDRSYEQYF
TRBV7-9 CASSYITYEQYF
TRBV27 CASSWAGRQETQYF
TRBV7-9 CASSLIEFHEQYF
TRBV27 CASRFSGGGTDTQYF
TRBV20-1 CSARYPSGPSTDTQYF
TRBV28 CASKVRVKRDNEQFF
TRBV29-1 CSVVWTGELFF
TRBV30 CAWIRHAEAFF
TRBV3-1 CASSPIGTGQETQYF
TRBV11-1 CASSARSSSTDTQYF
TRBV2 CASTLPGQSNQPQHF
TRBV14 CASSQGSTGVRLAGKSAYNEQFF
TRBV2 CASSEGDSSSSGNTIYF
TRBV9 CASSVGYGDTQYF
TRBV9 CASSTRSREGQETQYF
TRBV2 CASISSGSSFSTDTQYF
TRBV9 CASSVSRGSNEQFF
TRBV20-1 CSPWGRVTRETQYF
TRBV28 CASSLSSLADEQFF
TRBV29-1 CSVELIYGYTF
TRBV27 CASWYPGRQQFF
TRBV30 CAWTQGSTEAFF
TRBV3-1 CASSQRLAGDNEQFF
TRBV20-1 CSAREGNYSPLHF
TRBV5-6 CASSPGDNQPQHF
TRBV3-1 CASSQDISGRLNEQFF
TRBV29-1 CSGQEGWNSEAFF
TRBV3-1 CASSRPRQGGYEQYF
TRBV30 CAWWDSANYGYTF
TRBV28 CASANHRIFRPHYKVNTEAFF
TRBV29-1 CSVEANREGKEKLFF
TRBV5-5 CASRAGTGGSQPQHF
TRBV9 CASSVRSGRGRTSGSPANEQFF